Shown below are 10 T cell receptor beta chains from a single sample sequenced in a study of cytomegalovirus exposure and HLA in healthy donors. Primers included in the PCR were 60 Vbeta and 13 Jbeta primers. TCRdb keeps only in-frame clones here, not all; method: immunoSEQ multiplex PCR. The sample has approximately 61,000 clones, approximately 58% seen once. Sequenced: PBMCs. The receptors come from a woman aged 45-65 years in good health and CMV-seronegative.

This sequence joins TRBV6-6 and TRBJ2-1; D may be TRBD2 (5 bases). Germline V gene data show CDR1 as MNHNY and CDR2 as SVGAGI (reference sequence). This CDR3 region has 12 residues. V gave up 5 bases and J gave up 4 bases, with 6 bases separating them. The CDR3 DNA sequence: TGTGCCAGCAGTCTAGCTTACAATGAGCAGTTCTTC. Protein sequence: CASSLAYNEQFF.

This clone was observed a handful of times. The chain uses TRBV28 and TRBJ2-1; 11 bases line up with TRBD2. In germline, CDR1 is MDHEN, CDR2 SYDVKM. The CDR3 is 17 amino acids. V was clipped by 1 base and J by 9 bases; unmatched bases: 11. The CDR3 DNA sequence: TGTGCCAGCAGTTTATCCGGCTTGACTAGCGGGAATCCTGAGCAGTTCTTC. Its protein is CASSLSGLTSGNPEQFF.

The V call is TRBV27, the J call TRBJ1-5; perhaps TRBD1 as D (6 bases). The CDR3 has 14 residues. V lost 5 bases and J lost 3, with 11 bases in between. Germline lookup yields CDR1 MNHEY and CDR2 SMNVEV (reference sequence). The CDR3 sequence: CASSPGADNQPQHF. CDR3 DNA: TGTGCCAGCAGTCCAGGGGCGGACAATCAGCCCCAGCATTTT.

The chain is built from TRBV6-6 and TRBJ1-2; 10 bases match TRBD1. Germline-derived CDR1 and CDR2 are MNHNY and SVGAGI (reference sequence). Trimming took 5 bases from V and 4 from J; bases not matched to a gene: 7. The CDR3 is 15 amino acids. The CDR3 sequence: CASSARDRGFYGYTF. CDR3 nucleotide sequence: TGTGCCAGCAGTGCCAGGGACAGGGGCTTCTATGGCTACACCTTC.

This clone was seen more than once but under ten times. The chain joins TRBV5-4 to TRBJ2-5, with 7 nucleotides matching TRBD2. Germline-derived CDR1 and CDR2 are SGHNT and YYREEE (reference sequence). V was clipped by 0 bases and J by 3 bases; unmatched bases: 5. CDR3 length: 15 amino acids. The CDR3 DNA reads as TGTGCCAGCAGCTTGGTGGCGGGAGTGGAAGAGACCCAGTACTTC. Translation gives CASSLVAGVEETQYF. The full variable domain, completed using reference TRBV5-4 and TRBJ2-5, is ETGVTQSPTHLIKTRGQQVTLRCSSQSGHNTVSWYQQALGQGPQFIFQYYREEENGRGNFPPRFSGLQFPNYSSELNVNALELDDSALYLCASSLVAGVEETQYFGPGTRLLVL.

J is TRBJ1-4 and V is TRBV10-1; D remains unclear. V lost 3 bases and J lost 4, with 9 bases in between. The CDR3 spans 14 residues. The germline V gene encodes CDR1 WNHNN and CDR2 SYGVQD (reference sequence). The CDR3 DNA is TGCGCCAGCAGTGAAGGCGGAAATAATGAAAAACTGTTTTTT. Protein sequence: CASSEGGNNEKLFF.

The rearrangement joins TRBV7-9 to TRBJ2-7; TRBD1 matches at 8 bases. The CDR3 has 15 residues. The V gene end was trimmed by 5 bases and the J gene end by 2 bases; junction bases not matched to a gene: 8. CDR1 SEHNR and CDR2 FQNEAQ come from the germline V gene (reference sequence). CDR3 bases: TGTGCCAGCAGCAGATCCGGGACAGGACCCTACGAGCAGTACTTC. Translating gives CASSRSGTGPYEQYF.

This clone was found a few times. One end of the junction does not line up with germline, which may come from a read error. This chain joins TRBV19 and TRBJ1-2, with a weak D call TRBD1 (5 bases). The germline gives CDR1 LNHDA, CDR2 SQIVND (reference sequence). The CDR3 runs to 15 residues. CDR3 coding DNA: TGTGCCAGTAGTATAATTTCAGCGGGAAAGGGGCTGCACCACTTC. It codes for CASSIISAGKGLHHF.

This clone was detected once. The gene calls are TRBV9 and TRBJ1-3; D gene uncertain. CDR1 and CDR2 (germline): SGDLS, YYNGEE. Trimming stripped 0 bases from V and 0 bases from J, with 4 bases between. The CDR3 has 14 amino acids. The CDR3 is CASSVERSGNTIYF. Here the CDR3 DNA reads TGTGCCAGCAGCGTAGAGCGCTCTGGAAACACCATATATTTT.

A few counts support this clone. The chain carries TRBV19 and TRBJ2-7, with no clear D. Germline V gene lookup returns CDR1 LNHDA and CDR2 SQIVND (reference sequence). This CDR3 comprises 14 residues. Between the trimmed V and J ends, which lost 1 base and 0 bases, there was a span of 7 bases. The CDR3 nucleotides read TGTGCCAGTAGTATAGGCAGATACTCCTACGAGCAGTACTTC. Its protein product is CASSIGRYSYEQYF.